These 20 T cell receptor beta chains share one sample of origin, sequenced in a study of blood T cell repertoires in COVID-19. Method: immunoSEQ multiplex PCR; TCRdb's copy keeps in-frame clones and lacks some. The profile shows about 85,000 clones, around 88% of them singletons. The material sequenced was peripheral blood. The receptor source for this set is a man aged 60 to 69 with acute or convalescent COVID-19.

The J gene is TRBJ1-5, the V gene TRBV4-2, with D perhaps matching TRBD1 (6 bases). This CDR3 is 16 amino acids long. V lost 0 bases to trimming and J lost 4 bases, with 13 bases between them. Germline CDR1 reads LGHNA; CDR2 reads YNFKEQ. For the CDR3, the DNA is TGTGCCAGCAGCCAAGATCGGGCAGGGGTTAATCAGCCCCAGCATTTT. It yields the protein CASSQDRAGVNQPQHF.

The chain employs TRBV7-2 and TRBJ2-5; the match to TRBD2 covers 10 bases. The germline V gene encodes CDR1 SGHTA and CDR2 FQGNSA. CDR3 length equals 16 residues. V trimming: 2 bases; J trimming: 3 bases; junction bases outside the gene matches: 6. The CDR3 is CASSLLLGLAEETQYF. The CDR3 coding sequence is TGTGCCAGCAGCTTACTTTTAGGACTAGCGGAAGAGACCCAGTACTTC. Full variable domain (remainder filled in from reference TRBV7-2 and TRBJ2-5): GAGVSQSPSNKVTEKGKDVELRCDPISGHTALYWYRQSLGQGLEFLIYFQGNSAPDKSGLPSDRFSAERTGGSVSTLTIQRTQQEDSAVYLCASSLLLGLAEETQYFGPGTRLLVL.

V and J are TRBV7-2 and TRBJ1-4, with 7 bases fitting TRBD1. The CDR3 is made up of 16 amino acids. Looked up from germline, CDR1 is SGHTA and CDR2 is FQGNSA. Trimming took 5 bases from V and 4 from J; bases not matched to a gene: 10. CDR3 sequence: CASSLQPGQLNEKLFF. CDR3 nucleotide sequence: TGTGCCAGCAGCCTACAGCCGGGACAGCTTAATGAAAAACTGTTTTTT. Filled out from reference TRBV7-2 and TRBJ1-4, the complete variable domain reads GAGVSQSPSNKVTEKGKDVELRCDPISGHTALYWYRQSLGQGLEFLIYFQGNSAPDKSGLPSDRFSAERTGGSVSTLTIQRTQQEDSAVYLCASSLQPGQLNEKLFFGSGTQLSVL.

The chain joins TRBV6-1 to TRBJ1-3; maybe TRBD1 (6 bases). Germline V gives CDR1 MNHNS, CDR2 SASEGT. Trimming took off 2 bases at V and 0 bases at J, with 11 bases between the two ends. CDR3 length equals 16 residues. The CDR3 bases are TGTGCCAGCAGTGAATCAGGGGCTGGCTCTGGAAACACCATATATTTT. Residues: CASSESGAGSGNTIYF.

V is TRBV11-2 and J is TRBJ2-7; possible D gene TRBD1, 6 bases. The germline CDR1 and CDR2 sequences are SGHAT and FQNNGV. The V end was cut by 5 bases, the J end by 2 bases, with 16 bases between. This CDR3 is 15 amino acids long. The DNA of the CDR3 is TGTGCCAGCAGCCCGACTATCACAGGGACCTACGAGCAGTACTTC. Residues: CASSPTITGTYEQYF.

The J gene is TRBJ2-3, the V gene TRBV19; 7 bases are shared with TRBD1. V dropped 3 bases and J dropped 6; count of bases not matched to a gene: 3. This CDR3 has 13 residues. Germline V CDR1 and CDR2: LNHDA, SQIVND (reference sequence). The CDR3 DNA is TGTGCCAGTAGTATCCCACAGGGGGATACGCAGTATTTT. Protein product: CASSIPQGDTQYF.

The gene calls are TRBV27 and TRBJ1-6; no clear D. V was pared by 2 bases and J by 5 bases, with 10 bases between. The CDR3 is 15 residues long. Germline assignment: CDR1 MNHEY and CDR2 SMNVEV (reference sequence). The CDR3 bases are TGTGCCAGCAGTTTACAGACACTTAATAATTCACCCCTCCACTTT. This codes for CASSLQTLNNSPLHF.

The chain couples TRBV6-6 to TRBJ1-4, with 9 bases identical to TRBD1. The CDR3 has 14 residues. The V segment lost 8 bases and the J segment 2 bases; nucleotides outside the gene matches: 3. From germline, CDR1 is MNHNY and CDR2 SVGAGI (reference sequence). In DNA form, the CDR3 reads TGTGCCAGCTCGACAGGGGGGACTAATGAAAAACTGTTTTTT. Protein product: CASSTGGTNEKLFF.

This clone showed up just once. J is TRBJ1-6 and V is TRBV10-2, with 8 nucleotides matching TRBD1. Germline V lookup: CDR1 WSHSY, CDR2 SAAADI. The ends lost 6 bases at V and 4 bases at J; junction bases unmatched: 8. This CDR3 is 16 amino acids long. In DNA form, the CDR3 reads TGCGCCAGCAGGGACAGGGCCGCGCATTATAATTCACCCCTCCACTTT. Encoded protein: CASRDRAAHYNSPLHF.

This rearrangement joins TRBV28 to TRBJ1-4, with 12 bases lining up with TRBD1. The germline V gene encodes CDR1 MDHEN and CDR2 SYDVKM. The ends lost 6 bases at V and 3 bases at J; junction bases unmatched: 11. This CDR3 spans 18 amino acids. Written as DNA, the CDR3 is TGTGCCAGCAGCCCCACCGGGACAGGGGGCGCGTCTAATGAAAAACTGTTTTTT. As protein: CASSPTGTGGASNEKLFF.

The gene calls are TRBV5-6 and TRBJ2-5, with a weak D call TRBD1 (6 bases). V lost 2 bases and J 1 base, leaving 18 bases between the germline ends. Germline CDR1 SGHDT, CDR2 YYEEEE. The CDR3 is 17 residues long. The CDR3 coding sequence is TGTGCCAGCAGCTTTGGGGACAACGCTATCGTCCAAGAGACCCAGTACTTC. It codes for CASSFGDNAIVQETQYF.

The gene calls are TRBV19 and TRBJ1-4; tentative D call: TRBD1 (6 bases). Germline values: CDR1 LNHDA, CDR2 SQIVND (reference sequence). The V and J ends lost 10 bases and 8 bases respectively, with 17 bases between them. The CDR3 spans 13 residues. CDR3 loop: CATSDGGQEKLFF. In nucleotides, the CDR3 is TGTGCCACCAGCGACGGGGGGCAGGAAAAACTGTTTTTT.

The rearrangement uses TRBV27 and TRBJ2-7; possibly TRBD1 for D (5 bases). This CDR3 region has 14 residues. The germline CDR1 and CDR2 sequences are MNHEY and SMNVEV (reference sequence). Trimming took off 6 bases at V and 0 bases at J, with 12 bases between the two ends. This CDR3 is CASRTRDSSYEQYF. CDR3 nucleotides: TGTGCCAGCAGAACCAGGGATAGCTCCTACGAGCAGTACTTC.

The gene calls are TRBV5-1 and TRBJ2-5; 12 nucleotides line up with TRBD2. The CDR3 sequence is 20 residues long. Looked up from germline, CDR1 is SGHRS and CDR2 is YFSETQ. Trimming at V came to 3 bases and at J to 7 bases, leaving 22 bases not matched to a gene. This CDR3 reads CASSSVTGTSGWSVGGTQYF. CDR3 sequence (DNA): TGCGCCAGCAGCTCGGTGACCGGGACTAGCGGGTGGTCTGTAGGCGGGACCCAGTACTTC.

The genes are TRBV7-3 and TRBJ2-5; no clear D. Trimming shortened V by 0 bases and J by 3 bases, and 5 bases separated the two germline ends. This CDR3 has 13 amino acids. CDR1 and CDR2 from the germline V gene are SGHTA and FQGTGA. CDR3: CASSLTREETQYF. CDR3 nucleotides: TGTGCCAGCAGCTTAACTCGGGAAGAGACCCAGTACTTC.

This clone turned up a few times. The chain couples TRBV6-5 to TRBJ1-2, with 7 bases aligning to TRBD1. The CDR3 covers 13 residues. Germline V CDR1 and CDR2: MNHEY, SVGAGI. V shed 0 bases and J 6 bases; nucleotides not matched to a gene: 1. The CDR3 DNA reads TGTGCCAGCAGTTACTCGACAGGGAATGGCTACACCTTC. Amino acids: CASSYSTGNGYTF.

V and J are TRBV24-1 and TRBJ2-2, with 11 bases lining up with TRBD1. The CDR3 is 16 residues long. The germline V gene has CDR1 KGHDR and CDR2 SFDVKD. With V trimmed by 4 bases and J by 3 bases, 3 bases remained unmatched. As DNA, the CDR3 is TGTGCCACCAGTGAGTCGGGACAGGGGGACACCGGGGAGCTGTTTTTT. It encodes CATSESGQGDTGELFF.

The rearrangement uses TRBV19 and TRBJ1-2; TRBD1 might be the D (5 bases). The length of the CDR3 is 13 residues. Germline CDR1 reads LNHDA; CDR2 reads SQIVND (reference sequence). Trimming left V 7 bases short and J 6 bases short, with 15 bases between. The CDR3 DNA sequence: TGTGCCAGTAATCAGGGTAACTACGATGGCTACACCTTC. It codes for CASNQGNYDGYTF.

The chain joins TRBV2 to TRBJ2-5; TRBD2 agrees at 8 bases. CDR3 length equals 16 residues. CDR1 is SNHLY, CDR2 FYNNEI, per germline. V was clipped by 6 bases and J by 5 bases; unmatched bases: 14. The CDR3 DNA is TGTGCCAGCAGGAGGGGTGCGGGGGGCTTGGAGGAGACCCAGTACTTC. Protein sequence: CASRRGAGGLEETQYF.

This clone was detected a few times. The CDR3 DNA reads as TGTGCCAGCAGCTTTCAAGGGGGCGGGGATACGCAGTATTTT. Translated: CASSFQGGGDTQYF. The rearrangement uses TRBV5-4 and TRBJ2-3; TRBD1 matches 7 bases. Trimming cost V 2 bases and J 6 bases; bases outside gene matches: 6. Germline loops: CDR1 SGHNT, CDR2 YYREEE (reference sequence). The CDR3 covers 14 residues. Variable domain in full (rest from reference TRBV5-4 and TRBJ2-3): ETGVTQSPTHLIKTRGQQVTLRCSSQSGHNTVSWYQQALGQGPQFIFQYYREEENGRGNFPPRFSGLQFPNYSSELNVNALELDDSALYLCASSFQGGGDTQYFGPGTRLTVL.